This T cell receptor beta chain was identified in a study of PD-L1 blockade in urothelial cancer. In the study overall: Patients had undergone 0 to 3 prior chemotherapy regimens. Study-wide results and limits: Survival was better when pretreatment blood TCR clonality fell below the median.

The time point was: peripheral blood 6 weeks after treatment start. Urothelial carcinoma affected the patients, and it was locally advanced or metastatic. The germline V gene encodes CDR1 SGHTA and CDR2 FQGNSA. The CDR3 extends over 14 amino acids. The V gene lost 5 bases and the J gene lost 2 bases, with 10 bases spanning the gap. Remarks on this clone: What it binds is unknown.

Assay used: immunoSEQ multiplex PCR; TCRdb lists only in-frame clones, some missing. The table lists tens of thousands of clones, 82% of them singletons. Here the sequenced sample was PBMCs, taken around atezolizumab (anti-PD-L1) treatment. V gene TRBV7-2 combines with J gene TRBJ1-5; D remains unclear. The TCR comes from a man between 65 and 85 years old with urothelial cancer. The CDR3 region has the DNA TGTGCCAGCAGCCCCGCAGGCGGCAATCAGCCCCAGCATTTT. Its translation is CASSPAGGNQPQHF. The full variable domain, its missing parts supplied by reference TRBV7-2 and TRBJ1-5, is GAGVSQSPSNKVTEKGKDVELRCDPISGHTALYWYRQSLGQGLEFLIYFQGNSAPDKSGLPSDRFSAERTGGSVSTLTIQRTQQEDSAVYLCASSPAGGNQPQHFGDGTRLSIL.